One sample yielded the 22 T cell receptor beta chains listed below, sequenced in a study of beta chain features in type 1 diabetes (dated by TCRdb to 2016 to 2019). Receptor libraries were prepared by the immunoSEQ multiplex PCR assay. The entire isolated RNA was reverse transcribed using the High Capacity cDNA Reverse Transcription Kit, and thus expressed TCRB transcripts were sequenced. TCRdb holds this immuneACCESS table with in-frame rearrangements only. Some clones are missing; in checked studies, unresolved V genes explain under half, and the rest has no known cause. The sample profile shows about 180,000 clones; less than 15% of them were found once. About 0.66% of the sample rests with the top ten. The sample taken for sequencing was central memory CD4+ T cells from blood. These receptor sequences come from a young woman in good health.

This clone appeared a single time. The gene calls are TRBV4-3 and TRBJ2-7, with D perhaps TRBD2 (6 bases). Per the germline V gene, CDR1 is LGHNA and CDR2 is YSLEER. V was cut by 0 bases and J by 0 bases, with 9 bases left in between. The CDR3 totals 15 residues. Here the CDR3 DNA reads TGCGCCAGCAGCCAAGACTCGGGAGTCTCCTACGAGCAGTACTTC. The encoded protein is CASSQDSGVSYEQYF.

The chain employs TRBV25-1 and TRBJ2-1, with 10 positions matching TRBD2. The CDR3 length is 15 residues. The V gene's germline CDR1 is MGHDK and CDR2 SYGVNS. V lost 4 bases and J lost 8; bases outside the gene matches: 8. CDR3 bases: TGTGCCAGCAGTGCGACTAGCGGGTTTCGAGATGAGCAGTTCTTC. Its translation is CASSATSGFRDEQFF.

This clone was found a few times. J is TRBJ2-3 and V is TRBV5-4, with D hard to call. In germline, CDR1 is SGHNT, CDR2 YYREEE (reference sequence). The germline V and J ends were trimmed by 1 base and 0 bases, with 9 bases remaining between them. There are 15 residues in the CDR3. CDR3 residues: CASSLFTMSTDTQYF. Written as DNA, the CDR3 is TGTGCCAGCAGCTTGTTCACTATGAGCACAGATACGCAGTATTTT.

This clone turned up a few times. Other DNA sequences in the same sample also yield this CDR3. The V call is TRBV30, the J call TRBJ2-2, with a weak D call TRBD2 (5 bases). The germline V and J ends were trimmed by 4 bases and 1 base, with 7 bases remaining between them. CDR1 is GTSNPN and CDR2 is SVGIG in the germline V gene (reference sequence). The CDR3 is made up of 13 amino acids. In DNA, the CDR3 is TGTGCCTGGACCAGCGGGAACACCGGGGAGCTGTTTTTT. It specifies CAWTSGNTGELFF.

This clone was counted between two and nine times. This chain links TRBV4-2 with TRBJ1-2; D ambiguous. Germline V lookup: CDR1 LGHNA, CDR2 YNFKEQ. The CDR3 loop spans 15 amino acids. V shed 0 bases and J shed 6 bases, with 14 bases lying between them. CDR3 bases: TGTGCCAGCAGCCAAGATTCCCAGGTTCCGGATGGCTACACCTTC. Translated: CASSQDSQVPDGYTF.

The V call is TRBV28, the J call TRBJ2-7; TRBD2 is a possible D gene (6 bases). With 5 bases removed from V and 3 bases from J, the gap between germline ends came to 11 bases. The CDR3 is 13 amino acids. CDR1 MDHEN and CDR2 SYDVKM come from the germline V gene. For the CDR3, the DNA is TGTGCCAGCAGTCGGGGGAGAGACTACGAGCAGTACTTC. Amino acid sequence: CASSRGRDYEQYF.

The sample holds a few counts of this clone. V is TRBV27 and J is TRBJ1-2, with 7 nucleotides matching TRBD1. The CDR3 has 13 amino acids. Germline trimming cut 0 bases from V and 6 bases from J; bases unmatched to any gene: 1. CDR1 is MNHEY and CDR2 is SMNVEV in the germline V gene (reference sequence). DNA for the CDR3: TGTGCCAGCAGTTTATCGACAGGGAATGGCTACACCTTC. The encoded protein is CASSLSTGNGYTF.

This clone showed up many times. The V and J genes are TRBV4-1 and TRBJ2-3; 9 bases align to TRBD2. Germline CDR1 reads MGHRA; CDR2 reads YSYEKL. CDR3 length: 14 residues. The junction had 6 bases not matched to a gene; V was cut back by 7 bases and J by 4 bases. The CDR3: CASTREGSADTQYF. In DNA, the CDR3 is TGCGCCAGCACGCGGGAGGGCAGCGCAGATACGCAGTATTTT.

The chain has TRBV10-3 and TRBJ2-1, with D possibly matching TRBD2 (6 bases). V gave up 4 bases and J gave up 7 bases, with 8 bases separating them. Per germline, CDR1 ENHRY and CDR2 SYGVKD. The CDR3 extends over 12 amino acids. The CDR3 DNA follows: TGTGCCATCAGTGGGGACTTAAATGAGCAGTTCTTC. Its protein is CAISGDLNEQFF.

The V gene is TRBV28, the J gene TRBJ1-1; D ambiguous. CDR1 and CDR2 from the germline V gene are MDHEN and SYDVKM. There are 14 residues in the CDR3. Between the trimmed V and J ends, which lost 1 base and 6 bases, there was a span of 12 bases. This chain's CDR3 is CASSLSGESAEAFF. In DNA, the CDR3 is TGTGCCAGCAGTTTATCCGGGGAGAGCGCTGAAGCTTTCTTT. Complete variable domain (other parts from reference TRBV28 and TRBJ1-1): DVKVTQSSRYLVKRTGEKVFLECVQDMDHENMFWYRQDPGLGLRLIYFSYDVKMKEKGDIPEGYSVSREKKERFSLILESASTNQTSMYLCASSLSGESAEAFFGQGTRLTVV.

The chain uses TRBV9 and TRBJ1-5, with TRBD1 as a possible D gene (5 bases). In germline, CDR1 is SGDLS, CDR2 YYNGEE. V was pared by 0 bases and J by 6 bases, with 10 bases between. The length of the CDR3 is 14 residues. For the CDR3, the DNA is TGTGCCAGCAGCGTAGGACAGACCCCTCAGCCCCAGCATTTT. This translates into CASSVGQTPQPQHF.

The chain combines TRBV2 with TRBJ1-2; TRBD1 is a possible D gene (6 bases). Germline V gene lookup returns CDR1 SNHLY and CDR2 FYNNEI. The ends were cut back, 7 bases at V and 5 bases at J, with 20 bases in the middle. This CDR3 has 15 amino acids. The chain's CDR3 is CASIPSGGGLYGYTF. The DNA for the CDR3 is TGTGCCAGCATCCCCAGTGGGGGGGGCCTTTATGGCTACACCTTC. The entire variable domain, with the rest obtained from reference TRBV2 and TRBJ1-2, is as follows: EPEVTQTPSHQVTQMGQEVILRCVPISNHLYFYWYRQILGQKVEFLVSFYNNEISEKSEIFDDQFSVERPDGSNFTLKIRSTKLEDSAMYFCASIPSGGGLYGYTFGSGTRLTVV.

This clone was seen a few times. The chain employs TRBV9 and TRBJ1-5; D uncertain. Germline V gives CDR1 SGDLS, CDR2 YYNGEE. CDR3 size: 15 residues. V was cut by 3 bases and J by 2 bases, with 12 bases left in between. CDR3 loop: CASSASVDGNQPQHF. CDR3 nucleotides: TGTGCCAGCAGCGCTAGTGTAGATGGCAATCAGCCCCAGCATTTT.

In this sample, this clone turned up a few times. The J gene is TRBJ1-1, the V gene TRBV6-5; the D gene is possibly TRBD1 (6 bases). CDR3 size: 11 residues. Between the trimmed V and J ends, which lost 6 bases and 8 bases, there was a span of 10 bases. The V gene's germline CDR1 is MNHEY and CDR2 SVGAGI. CDR3 nucleotide sequence: TGTGCCAGCAGGAACAGGGTGGAAGCTTTCTTT. Translation: CASRNRVEAFF.

V and J are TRBV5-1 and TRBJ1-2; TRBD1 might be the D (6 bases). Per germline, CDR1 SGHRS and CDR2 YFSETQ. The CDR3 is made up of 14 amino acids. The V end was cut by 2 bases, the J end by 3 bases, with 11 bases between. CDR3 in DNA: TGCGCCAGCAGCTTCCTACCAGGGGACTATGGCTACACCTTC. Translated: CASSFLPGDYGYTF.

The table lists this clone with a few counts. CDR3 residues: CASSVEATGSNTGELFF. CDR3 coding DNA: TGTGCCAGCAGCGTAGAGGCGACTGGTTCGAACACCGGGGAGCTGTTTTTT. This chain joins TRBV9 and TRBJ2-2; D gene unclear. Per germline, CDR1 SGDLS and CDR2 YYNGEE. The V gene lost 0 bases and the J gene lost 0 bases, with 12 bases spanning the gap. The CDR3 has 17 residues.

This clone was counted a few times. V usage is TRBV27 and J usage is TRBJ2-5, with 12 bases lining up with TRBD2. The J segment lost 4 bases and the V segment lost 6 bases, leaving 6 bases of the junction unmatched. Germline V lookup: CDR1 MNHEY, CDR2 SMNVEV (reference sequence). There are 15 residues in the CDR3. CDR3 sequence reads: CASRRTSGVGETQYF. In DNA, the CDR3 is TGTGCCAGCAGGCGGACTAGCGGGGTGGGAGAGACCCAGTACTTC.

The chain is built from TRBV7-9 and TRBJ1-1; TRBD1 agrees at 8 bases. CDR3 length: 13 amino acids. CDR1 and CDR2 from the germline V gene are SEHNR and FQNEAQ (reference sequence). The J segment lost 4 bases and the V segment lost 6 bases, leaving 4 bases of the junction unmatched. The CDR3 DNA is TGTGCCAGCAGGTCTACAGGGGGCACTGAAGCTTTCTTT. Its translation: CASRSTGGTEAFF.

This clone was found a few times. The chain employs TRBV28 and TRBJ1-2; D uncertain. The CDR3 loop spans 12 amino acids. Trimming took 4 bases from V and 8 from J, leaving 11 bases between them. Per the germline V gene, CDR1 is MDHEN and CDR2 is SYDVKM. CDR3 DNA sequence: TGTGCCAGCAGTTCGACAATGATAGGCTACACCTTC. As protein: CASSSTMIGYTF.

This clone has only one observation. The rearrangement joins TRBV27 to TRBJ2-3; 7 bases fit TRBD2. This CDR3 spans 16 amino acids. CDR1 is MNHEY and CDR2 is SMNVEV in the germline V gene (reference sequence). With V trimmed by 8 bases and J by 1 base, 12 bases remained unmatched. The CDR3 DNA follows: TGTGCCAGCTCTAAGTGGGGCGGGAGAGGCACAGATACGCAGTATTTT. Its translation is CASSKWGGRGTDTQYF.

This clone was detected many times. V and J are TRBV23-1 and TRBJ2-5; maybe TRBD2 (5 bases). TRBV23-1 is an ORF, with its function uncertain. The CDR3 is 12 amino acids. Trimming removed 7 bases from V and 2 bases from J, with 8 bases in between. The CDR3 DNA reads TGCGCCAGCACCTGGGAGCAAGAGACCCAGTACTTC. This codes for CASTWEQETQYF.

The chain is built from TRBV27 and TRBJ2-6; a weak D match, TRBD1 (5 bases). V shed 5 bases and J shed 0 bases, with 8 bases lying between them. The CDR3 is 15 amino acids. Germline CDR1 and CDR2: MNHEY and SMNVEV (reference sequence). The CDR3 coding sequence is TGTGCCAGCAGTATTACAGGCTCTGGGGCCAACGTCCTGACTTTC. Its translation: CASSITGSGANVLTF.